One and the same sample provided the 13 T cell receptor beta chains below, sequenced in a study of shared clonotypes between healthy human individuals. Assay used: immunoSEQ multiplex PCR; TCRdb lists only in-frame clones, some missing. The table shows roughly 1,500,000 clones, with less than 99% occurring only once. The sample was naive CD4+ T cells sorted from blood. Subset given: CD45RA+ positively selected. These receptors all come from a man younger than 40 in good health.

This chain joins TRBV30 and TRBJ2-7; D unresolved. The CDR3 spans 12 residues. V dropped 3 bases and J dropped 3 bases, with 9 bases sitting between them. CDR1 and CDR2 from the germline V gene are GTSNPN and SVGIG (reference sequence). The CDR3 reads CAWSHSGYEQYF. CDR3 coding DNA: TGTGCCTGGAGCCACTCAGGCTACGAGCAGTACTTC.

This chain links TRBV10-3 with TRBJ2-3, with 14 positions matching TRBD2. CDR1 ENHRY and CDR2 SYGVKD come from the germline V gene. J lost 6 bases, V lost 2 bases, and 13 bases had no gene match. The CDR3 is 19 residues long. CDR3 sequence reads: CAISEKKSGLAGGLDTQYF. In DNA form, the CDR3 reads TGTGCCATCAGTGAGAAGAAATCCGGACTAGCGGGGGGTCTTGATACGCAGTATTTT.

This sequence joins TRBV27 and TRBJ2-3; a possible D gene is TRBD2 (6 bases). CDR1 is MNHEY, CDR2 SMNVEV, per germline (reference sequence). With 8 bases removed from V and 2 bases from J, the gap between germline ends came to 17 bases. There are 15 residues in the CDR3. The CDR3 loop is CASSRRGGDTDTQYF. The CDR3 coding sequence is TGTGCCAGCTCCCGGCGGGGCGGCGACACAGATACGCAGTATTTT.

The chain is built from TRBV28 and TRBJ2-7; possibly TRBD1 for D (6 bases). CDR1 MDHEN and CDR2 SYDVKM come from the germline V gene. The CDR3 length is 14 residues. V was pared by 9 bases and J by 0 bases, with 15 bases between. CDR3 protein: CASDQGSPSYEQYF. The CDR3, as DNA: TGTGCCAGTGATCAGGGGTCCCCCTCCTACGAGCAGTACTTC.

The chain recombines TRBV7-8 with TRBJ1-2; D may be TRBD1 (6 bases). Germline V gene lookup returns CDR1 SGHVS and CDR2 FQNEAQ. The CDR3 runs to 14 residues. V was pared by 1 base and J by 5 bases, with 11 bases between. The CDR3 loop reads CASSLEGRGYGYTF. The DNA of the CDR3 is TGTGCCAGCAGCTTAGAAGGCAGGGGATATGGCTACACCTTC.

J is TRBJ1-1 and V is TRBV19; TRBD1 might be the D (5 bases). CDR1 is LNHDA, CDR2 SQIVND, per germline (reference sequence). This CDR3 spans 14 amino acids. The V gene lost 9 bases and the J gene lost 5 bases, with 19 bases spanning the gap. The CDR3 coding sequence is TGTGCCAGCCAGACTGGTGGGGGGAAGACTGAAGCTTTCTTT. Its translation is CASQTGGGKTEAFF.

The CDR3 region is CASSDGYYGYTF. The CDR3 nucleotides are TGTGCCAGCTCCGACGGATACTATGGCTACACCTTC. This chain links TRBV7-2 with TRBJ1-2; no clear D. V was clipped by 8 bases and J by 3 bases, with 10 bases between them. Germline loops: CDR1 SGHTA, CDR2 FQGNSA. This CDR3 spans 12 amino acids.

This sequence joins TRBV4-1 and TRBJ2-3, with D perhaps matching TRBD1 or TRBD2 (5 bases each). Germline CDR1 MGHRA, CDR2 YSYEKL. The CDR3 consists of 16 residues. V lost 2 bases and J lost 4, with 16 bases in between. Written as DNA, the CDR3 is TGCGCCAGCAGCCAAACGACAGCCCGGGGCGCAGATACGCAGTATTTT. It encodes CASSQTTARGADTQYF.

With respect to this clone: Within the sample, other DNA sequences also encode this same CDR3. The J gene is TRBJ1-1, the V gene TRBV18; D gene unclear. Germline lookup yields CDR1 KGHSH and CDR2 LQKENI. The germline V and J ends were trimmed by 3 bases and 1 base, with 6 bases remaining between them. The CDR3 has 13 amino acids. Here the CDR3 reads CASSPAGNTEAFF. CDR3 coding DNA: TGTGCCAGCTCACCCGCAGGGAACACTGAAGCTTTCTTT.

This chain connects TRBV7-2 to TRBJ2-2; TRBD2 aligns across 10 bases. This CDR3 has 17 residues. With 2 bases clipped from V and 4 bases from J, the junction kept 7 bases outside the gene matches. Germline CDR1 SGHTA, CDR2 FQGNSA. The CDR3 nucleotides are TGTGCCAGCAGCTTAATGTCTAGCGGGAGTACCACCGGGGAGCTGTTTTTT. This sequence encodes CASSLMSSGSTTGELFF. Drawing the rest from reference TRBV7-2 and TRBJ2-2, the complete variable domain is GAGVSQSPSNKVTEKGKDVELRCDPISGHTALYWYRQSLGQGLEFLIYFQGNSAPDKSGLPSDRFSAERTGGSVSTLTIQRTQQEDSAVYLCASSLMSSGSTTGELFFGEGSRLTVL.

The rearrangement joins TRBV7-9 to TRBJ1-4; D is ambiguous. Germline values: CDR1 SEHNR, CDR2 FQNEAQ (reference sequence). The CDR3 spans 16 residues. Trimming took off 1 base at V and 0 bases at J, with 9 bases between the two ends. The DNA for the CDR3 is TGTGCCAGCAGCTTAGTCGGAGACGCAACTAATGAAAAACTGTTTTTT. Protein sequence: CASSLVGDATNEKLFF. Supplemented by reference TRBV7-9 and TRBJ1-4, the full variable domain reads DTGVSQNPRHKITKRGQNVTFRCDPISEHNRLYWYRQTLGQGPEFLTYFQNEAQLEKSRLLSDRFSAERPKGSFSTLEIQRTEQGDSAMYLCASSLVGDATNEKLFFGSGTQLSVL.

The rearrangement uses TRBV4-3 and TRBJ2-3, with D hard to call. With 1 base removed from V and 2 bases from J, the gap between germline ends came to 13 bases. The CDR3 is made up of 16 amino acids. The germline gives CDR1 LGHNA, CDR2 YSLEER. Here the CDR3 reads CASSQGTGLITDTQYF. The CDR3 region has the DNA TGCGCCAGCAGCCAAGGAACCGGCCTAATCACAGATACGCAGTATTTT.

This chain's CDR3 is CASLGLGGNSGRGYNEQFF. The DNA for the CDR3 is TGTGCCAGCCTTGGGCTGGGGGGGAATAGCGGGAGAGGCTACAATGAGCAGTTCTTC. The V call is TRBV18, the J call TRBJ2-1; 9 nucleotides match TRBD2. The CDR3 is 19 residues long. The J segment lost 3 bases and the V segment lost 8 bases, leaving 20 bases of the junction unmatched. Germline CDR1 is KGHSH and CDR2 is LQKENI.